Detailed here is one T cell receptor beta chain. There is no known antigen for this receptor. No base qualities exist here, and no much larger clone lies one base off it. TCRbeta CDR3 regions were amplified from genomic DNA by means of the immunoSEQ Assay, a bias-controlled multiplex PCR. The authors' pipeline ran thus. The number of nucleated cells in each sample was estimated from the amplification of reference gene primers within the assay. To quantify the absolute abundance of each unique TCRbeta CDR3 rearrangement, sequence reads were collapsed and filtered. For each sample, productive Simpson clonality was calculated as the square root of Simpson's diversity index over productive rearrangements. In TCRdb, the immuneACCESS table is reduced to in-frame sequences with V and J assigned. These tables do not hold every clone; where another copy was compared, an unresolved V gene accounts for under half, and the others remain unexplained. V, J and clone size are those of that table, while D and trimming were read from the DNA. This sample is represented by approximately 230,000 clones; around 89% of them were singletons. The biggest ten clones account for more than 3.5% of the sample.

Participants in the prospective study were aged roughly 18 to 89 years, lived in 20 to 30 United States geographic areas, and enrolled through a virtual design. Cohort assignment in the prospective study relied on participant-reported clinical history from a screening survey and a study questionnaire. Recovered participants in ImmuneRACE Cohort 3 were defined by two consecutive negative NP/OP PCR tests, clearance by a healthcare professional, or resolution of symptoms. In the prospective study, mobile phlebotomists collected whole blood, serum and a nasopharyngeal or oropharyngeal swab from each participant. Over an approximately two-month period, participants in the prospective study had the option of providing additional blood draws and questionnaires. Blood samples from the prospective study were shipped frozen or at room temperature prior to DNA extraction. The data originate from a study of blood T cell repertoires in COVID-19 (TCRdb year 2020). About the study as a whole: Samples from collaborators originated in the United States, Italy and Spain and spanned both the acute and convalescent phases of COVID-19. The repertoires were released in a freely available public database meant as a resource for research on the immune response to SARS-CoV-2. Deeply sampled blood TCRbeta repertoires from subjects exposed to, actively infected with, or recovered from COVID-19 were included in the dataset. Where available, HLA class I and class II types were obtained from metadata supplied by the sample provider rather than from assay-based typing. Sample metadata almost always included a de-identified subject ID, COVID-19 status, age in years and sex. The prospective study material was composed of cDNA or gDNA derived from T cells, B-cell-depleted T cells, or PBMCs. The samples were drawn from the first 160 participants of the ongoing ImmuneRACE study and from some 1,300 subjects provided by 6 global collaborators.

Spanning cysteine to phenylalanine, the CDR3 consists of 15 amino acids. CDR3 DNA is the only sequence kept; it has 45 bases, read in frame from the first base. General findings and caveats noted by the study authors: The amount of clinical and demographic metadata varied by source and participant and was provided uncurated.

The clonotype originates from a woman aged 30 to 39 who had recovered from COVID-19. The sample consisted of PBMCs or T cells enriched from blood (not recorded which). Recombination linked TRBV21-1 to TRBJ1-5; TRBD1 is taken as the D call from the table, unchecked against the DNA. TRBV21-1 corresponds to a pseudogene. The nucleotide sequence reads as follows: TGTGCCAGCAGCGTGCGGACAGGGCTTTATCAGCCCCAGCATTTT. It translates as CASSVRTGLYQPQHF.